The 28 T cell receptor beta chains reported below all come from one sample, sequenced in a study of T cells in Graves' hyperthyroidism and ophthalmopathy. TCR beta CDR3 sequences were amplified from RNA transcripts. A set of HTBI primers served as the primers for a first-round RT-PCR of the TCR CDR3. TCRdb reanalysed the multiplex PCR reads using MiXCR and keeps one entry per CDR3 protein. The profile covers about 380,000 distinct CDR3 sequences, with more than 11% appearing a single time and 9.5% to 11% taken by the ten largest. Sequences were obtained from blood. All receptors derive from a woman aged 60 to 75 with Graves' hyperthyroidism.

This clonotype came up many times. V usage is TRBV10-3 and J usage is TRBJ2-1; D unclear. V lost 7 bases and J 8 bases, leaving 15 bases between the germline ends. Germline V lookup: CDR1 ENHRY, CDR2 SYGVKD. This CDR3 spans 13 amino acids. The CDR3 protein is CAITGPGGYEQFF. The CDR3 DNA reads as TGTGCCATCACTGGCCCAGGTGGATATGAGCAGTTCTTC.

This clonotype was observed at least ten times. V usage is TRBV7-9 and J usage is TRBJ2-7; 7 bases line up with TRBD1. CDR3 length: 16 amino acids. Trimming cost V 5 bases and J 2 bases; bases outside gene matches: 12. Germline CDR1 SEHNR, CDR2 FQNEAQ (reference sequence). The CDR3 reads CASSQSRTGRTYEQYF. DNA of the CDR3: TGTGCCAGCAGCCAAAGTCGGACAGGTCGGACCTACGAGCAGTACTTC.

Only a few counts were recorded for this clonotype. The chain joins TRBV19 to TRBJ1-1; D gene ambiguous. Germline V lookup: CDR1 LNHDA, CDR2 SQIVND (reference sequence). This CDR3 spans 11 amino acids. This chain's CDR3 is CEREGNTEAFF. CDR3 DNA: TGTGAAAGGGAGGGGAACACTGAAGCTTTCTTT.

In this sample, this clonotype turned up many times. The rearrangement links TRBV19 to TRBJ2-7; 9 nucleotides match TRBD2. CDR1 and CDR2 (germline): LNHDA, SQIVND (reference sequence). The CDR3 runs 15 residues. After removal of 3 bases from V and 0 bases from J, the junction contained 3 bases not matched to a gene. CDR3: CASSIGTSHSYEQYF. As DNA, the CDR3 is TGTGCCAGTAGTATTGGGACTAGCCACTCCTACGAGCAGTACTTC. The entire variable domain, with the rest obtained from reference TRBV19 and TRBJ2-7, is as follows: DGGITQSPKYLFRKEGQNVTLSCEQNLNHDAMYWYRQDPGQGLRLIYYSQIVNDFQKGDIAEGYSVSREKKESFPLTVTSAQKNPTAFYLCASSIGTSHSYEQYFGPGTRLTVT.

This clonotype was counted only a few times. The V call is TRBV6-1, the J call TRBJ2-7; D perhaps matches TRBD2 (6 bases). Per the germline V gene, CDR1 is MNHNS and CDR2 is SASEGT. The V end lost 0 bases, the J end lost 3 bases, and 12 bases lay between the germline ends. The CDR3 runs 15 residues. The CDR3 DNA sequence: TGTGCCAGCAGTGAAGCGGGAGGACTGGGCTACGAGCAGTACTTC. It codes for CASSEAGGLGYEQYF.

This clonotype came up many times. The chain couples TRBV7-3 to TRBJ1-2, with 7 bases matching TRBD1. The CDR3 contains 15 residues. Trimming cost V 9 bases and J 8 bases; bases outside gene matches: 18. Germline V gene lookup returns CDR1 SGHTA and CDR2 FQGTGA. CDR3 DNA: TGTGCCAGACGGACAGGCAAACACAATGCCGACGGCTACACCTTC. Protein: CARRTGKHNADGYTF.

This clonotype has at least ten counts. The chain joins TRBV5-1 to TRBJ2-3; 13 nucleotides match TRBD2. The germline V gene encodes CDR1 SGHRS and CDR2 YFSETQ. V shed 0 bases, J shed 6 bases, and the junction held 4 bases outside the gene matches. The CDR3 runs 16 residues. The CDR3 nucleotides are TGCGCCAGCAGCTTGGAAGGACTAGCGGGAGTCGATACGCAGTATTTT. The encoded protein is CASSLEGLAGVDTQYF.

This clonotype was detected ten times or more. V and J are TRBV5-6 and TRBJ2-7; 10 bases line up with TRBD1. Trimming took 1 base from V and 4 from J; bases not matched to a gene: 8. The CDR3 contains 16 residues. Germline assignment: CDR1 SGHDT and CDR2 YYEEEE. For the CDR3, the DNA is TGTGCCAGCAGCTTGTTCTTGGGACAGGGGACTTACGAGCAGTACTTC. Translating gives CASSLFLGQGTYEQYF.

This clonotype was seen ten or more times. The V and J genes are TRBV6-7 and TRBJ2-1; 10 bases fit TRBD2. TRBV6-7 is an ORF for which the function is uncertain. The CDR3 spans 17 residues. J was trimmed by 0 bases and V by 8 bases; bases with no gene match: 10. The CDR3 loop is CASEPWTSGSSYNEQFF. CDR3 nucleotide sequence: TGTGCCAGCGAACCATGGACTAGCGGAAGCTCCTACAATGAGCAGTTCTTC.

There are many counts of this clonotype. V gene TRBV20-1 combines with J gene TRBJ2-1, with TRBD2 matching 11 bases. Per the germline V gene, CDR1 is DFQATT and CDR2 is SNEGSKA (reference sequence). V was pared by 3 bases and J by 5 bases, with 6 bases of the junction left unmatched. This CDR3 has 15 amino acids. The CDR3 sequence is CSASVALAGDNEQFF. CDR3 nucleotides: TGCAGTGCTAGCGTTGCACTAGCGGGAGACAATGAGCAGTTCTTC.

About this clonotype: The CDR3 end shows no conserved phenylalanine or tryptophan, and so a read error is likely. The chain employs TRBV18 and TRBJ2-3, with 12 positions matching TRBD2. CDR3 size: 16 residues. In germline, CDR1 is KGHSH, CDR2 LQKENI. Trimming took 6 bases from V and 4 from J; bases not matched to a gene: 8. The CDR3 protein is CASSRMTSGGPDTQYI. The DNA for the CDR3 is TGTGCCAGCTCTCGTATGACTAGCGGGGGTCCAGATACGCAGTATATT.

The V gene is TRBV9, the J gene TRBJ2-4; TRBD2 might be the D (5 bases). The CDR3 is made up of 17 amino acids. Trimming left V 0 bases short and J 0 bases short, with 13 bases between. Per germline, CDR1 SGDLS and CDR2 YYNGEE. The CDR3, as DNA: TGTGCCAGCAGCGTAGATCCTAGCTTCAGAGCCAAAAACATTCAGTACTTC. As protein: CASSVDPSFRAKNIQYF.

This clonotype was observed a few times. The chain couples TRBV29-1 to TRBJ1-1; TRBD1 is a possible D gene (5 bases). Trimming left V 4 bases short and J 0 bases short, with 6 bases between. CDR1 and CDR2 from the germline V gene are SQVTM and ANQGSEA. The CDR3 is made up of 12 amino acids. The CDR3 loop is CSVGQMNTEAFF. CDR3 bases: TGCAGCGTTGGACAGATGAACACTGAAGCTTTCTTT.

This clonotype appeared once. V is TRBV30 and J is TRBJ1-5, with D possibly matching TRBD1 (5 bases). Germline V gene lookup returns CDR1 GTSNPN and CDR2 SVGIG (reference sequence). With 7 bases removed from V and 1 base from J, the gap between germline ends came to 11 bases. This CDR3 has 13 amino acids. The CDR3 sequence: CALRGGSNQPQHF. The CDR3 nucleotides read TGTGCCTTGCGGGGGGGAAGCAATCAGCCCCAGCATTTT.

This clonotype was detected only a few times. This rearrangement joins TRBV20-1 to TRBJ2-1; 10 nucleotides agree with TRBD1. CDR1 and CDR2 (germline): DFQATT, SNEGSKA (reference sequence). V shed 0 bases and J 9 bases; nucleotides not matched to a gene: 5. This CDR3 contains 14 residues. CDR3 nucleotide sequence: TGCAGTGCTAGAGACACCGGGACAGGGGCTGAGCAGTTCTTC. This encodes CSARDTGTGAEQFF.

The chain is built from TRBV7-8 and TRBJ1-5; possible D gene TRBD1, 6 bases. Trimming removed 10 bases at V and 3 bases at J, with 22 bases between. The germline V gene has CDR1 SGHVS and CDR2 FQNEAQ. This CDR3 comprises 16 residues. For the CDR3, the DNA is TGTGCCACAGGGGCTAGTTTGGGGGGGATCAATCAGCCCCAGCATTTT. This gives the protein CATGASLGGINQPQHF. Looking up the rest from reference TRBV7-8 and TRBJ1-5 gives the full variable domain: GAGVSQSPRYKVAKRGQDVALRCDPISGHVSLFWYQQALGQGPEFLTYFQNEAQLDKSGLPSDRFFAERPEGSVSTLKIQRTQQEDSAVYLCATGASLGGINQPQHFGDGTRLSIL.

This clonotype was observed once. V usage is TRBV20-1 and J usage is TRBJ1-1, with 7 bases fitting TRBD1. Germline V gives CDR1 DFQATT, CDR2 SNEGSKA (reference sequence). The CDR3 consists of 15 residues. The V segment lost 1 base and the J segment 4 bases; nucleotides outside the gene matches: 9. The CDR3 is CSARGRGRGGTEAFF. In nucleotides, the CDR3 is TGCAGTGCTAGAGGAAGGGGCAGGGGGGGCACTGAAGCTTTCTTT.

This clonotype was recorded at least ten times. V is TRBV12-3 or TRBV12-4 and J is TRBJ2-1; the match to TRBD2 covers 11 bases. CDR3 length equals 15 residues. V gave up 3 bases and J gave up 9 bases; unmatched junction bases: 7. CDR3 sequence: CASSLLLAGATEQFF. The CDR3 nucleotides are TGTGCCAGCAGTTTGCTACTAGCGGGAGCCACTGAGCAGTTCTTC.

The V and J genes are TRBV6-2 or TRBV6-3 and TRBJ2-5; 10 nucleotides agree with TRBD2. The CDR3 sequence is 17 residues long. V lost 0 bases and J lost 4; bases outside the gene matches: 8. The germline CDR1 and CDR2 sequences are MNHEY and SVGEGT. The CDR3 nucleotides are TGTGCCAGCAGTTACTCAAGACTAGCGGGTTCCGTAGAGACCCAGTACTTC. Its protein product is CASSYSRLAGSVETQYF.

This clonotype was counted many times. The chain joins TRBV12-3 or TRBV12-4 to TRBJ2-7; weak D call: TRBD1 (6 bases). The CDR3 covers 15 residues. Trimming shortened V by 2 bases and J by 4 bases, and 15 bases separated the two germline ends. In DNA, the CDR3 is TGTGCCAGCAGTTTAAGTCTAGGGGGACGATACGAGCAGTACTTC. Translated, it gives CASSLSLGGRYEQYF.

This clonotype showed up just a few times. J is TRBJ2-5 and V is TRBV13; D not certain. Germline V gene lookup returns CDR1 PRHDT and CDR2 FYEKMQ (reference sequence). The germline V and J ends were trimmed by 5 bases and 8 bases, with 15 bases remaining between them. The CDR3 is 13 amino acids. The CDR3 sequence: CASSPLLEQTQYF. The CDR3 coding sequence is TGTGCCAGCAGCCCCCTCCTAGAACAAACCCAGTACTTC.

In its sample, this clonotype was seen a few times. The chain uses TRBV6-5 and TRBJ2-1; D unclear. Trimming took off 2 bases at V and 0 bases at J, with 8 bases between the two ends. Per germline, CDR1 MNHEY and CDR2 SVGAGI. The CDR3 consists of 15 residues. The CDR3 reads CASSYDSSSYNEQFF. CDR3 nucleotides: TGTGCCAGCAGTTACGACTCTAGCTCCTACAATGAGCAGTTCTTC.

This clonotype was seen many times. The genes are TRBV20-1 and TRBJ2-4; D possibly corresponds to TRBD2 (5 bases). Trimming cost V 6 bases and J 7 bases, with 13 bases left between them. This CDR3 contains 12 residues. Germline CDR1 and CDR2: DFQATT and SNEGSKA (reference sequence). CDR3 in DNA: TGCAGTGCAAAGACCGGCGGGAACATTCAGTACTTC. Translation: CSAKTGGNIQYF.

This clonotype showed up many times. V is TRBV7-8 and J is TRBJ2-1, with TRBD2 matching over 7 bases. Per germline, CDR1 SGHVS and CDR2 FQNEAQ. The CDR3 consists of 15 residues. Trimming removed 1 base from V and 3 bases from J; junction bases left unmatched: 3. The CDR3 is CASSLEGLLYNEQFF. As DNA, the CDR3 is TGTGCCAGCAGCTTAGAGGGACTACTCTACAATGAGCAGTTCTTC.

This clonotype was detected ten times or more. The CDR3 carries no conserved terminal phenylalanine or tryptophan, so it likely arises from a read error. This chain connects TRBV12-3 or TRBV12-4 to TRBJ2-7; the D call may be TRBD1 or TRBD2 (5 bases each). V was cut by 7 bases and J by 3 bases, with 19 bases left in between. The CDR3 has 15 residues. The CDR3 loop is CASTNGLRGYYEQYL. As DNA, the CDR3 is TGTGCCAGCACCAACGGACTTAGGGGCTACTACGAGCAGTACCTC.

This clonotype was counted ten times or more. The gene calls are TRBV3-1 and TRBJ2-1, with a tentative D call TRBD2 (5 bases). The germline gives CDR1 LGHDT, CDR2 YNNKEL (reference sequence). V shed 4 bases and J shed 0 bases, with 10 bases lying between them. This CDR3 has 15 residues. The CDR3 coding sequence is TGTGCCAGCAGCCCCACTAGGAACTCCTACAATGAGCAGTTCTTC. This gives the protein CASSPTRNSYNEQFF.

This chain joins TRBV28 and TRBJ1-5; D remains unclear. The CDR3 is made up of 16 amino acids. The germline V gene has CDR1 MDHEN and CDR2 SYDVKM. The germline V and J ends were trimmed by 2 bases and 6 bases, with 17 bases remaining between them. CDR3 protein: CASSLAALTDFQPQHF. The CDR3 DNA reads as TGTGCCAGCAGTTTAGCGGCCCTTACAGATTTTCAGCCCCAGCATTTT.

This chain links TRBV24-1 with TRBJ2-3; TRBD2 matches at 8 bases. Unmatched junction bases numbered 8, after V lost 4 bases and J lost 3 bases. Germline loops: CDR1 KGHDR, CDR2 SFDVKD. The CDR3 is 16 residues long. As DNA, the CDR3 is TGTGCCACCAGTGAGGGGAGCGGGAGTTGGACAGATACGCAGTATTTT. It is translated as CATSEGSGSWTDTQYF.